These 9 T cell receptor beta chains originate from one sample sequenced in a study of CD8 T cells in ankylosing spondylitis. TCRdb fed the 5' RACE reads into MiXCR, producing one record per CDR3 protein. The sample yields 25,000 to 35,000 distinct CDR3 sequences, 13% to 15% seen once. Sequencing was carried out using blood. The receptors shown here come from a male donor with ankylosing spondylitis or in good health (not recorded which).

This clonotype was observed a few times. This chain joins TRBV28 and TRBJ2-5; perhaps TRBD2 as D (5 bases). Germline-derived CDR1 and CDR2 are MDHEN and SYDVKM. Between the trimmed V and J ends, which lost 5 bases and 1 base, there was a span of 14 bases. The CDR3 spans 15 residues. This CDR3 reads CASSPAPSGQETQYF. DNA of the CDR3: TGTGCCAGCAGTCCCGCCCCCAGCGGCCAAGAGACCCAGTACTTC.

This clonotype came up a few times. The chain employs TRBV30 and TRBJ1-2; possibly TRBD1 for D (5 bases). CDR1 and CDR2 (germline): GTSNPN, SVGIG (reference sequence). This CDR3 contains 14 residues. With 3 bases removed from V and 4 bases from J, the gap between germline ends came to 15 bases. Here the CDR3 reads CAWRNRGWSYGYTF. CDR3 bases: TGTGCCTGGAGAAATCGGGGGTGGTCCTATGGCTACACCTTC.

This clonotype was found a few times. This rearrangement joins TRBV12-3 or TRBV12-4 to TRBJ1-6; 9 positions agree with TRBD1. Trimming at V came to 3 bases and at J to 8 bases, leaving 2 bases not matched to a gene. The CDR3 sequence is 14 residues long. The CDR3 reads CASSLGQGHSPLHF. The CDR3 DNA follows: TGTGCCAGCAGTTTGGGACAGGGACATTCACCCCTCCACTTT.

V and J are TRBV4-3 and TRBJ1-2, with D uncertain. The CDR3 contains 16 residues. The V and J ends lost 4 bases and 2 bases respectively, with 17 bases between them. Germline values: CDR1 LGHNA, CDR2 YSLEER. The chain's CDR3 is CASSPLVGQTNYGYTF. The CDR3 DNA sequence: TGCGCCAGCAGCCCCCTGGTCGGGCAGACGAACTATGGCTACACCTTC.

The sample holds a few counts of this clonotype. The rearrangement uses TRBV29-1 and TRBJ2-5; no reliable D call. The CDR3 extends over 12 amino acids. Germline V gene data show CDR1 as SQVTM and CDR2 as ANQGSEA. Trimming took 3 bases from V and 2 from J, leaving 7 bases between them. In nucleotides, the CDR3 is TGCAGCGTTGAGAACCTTCAAGAGACCCAGTACTTC. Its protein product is CSVENLQETQYF.

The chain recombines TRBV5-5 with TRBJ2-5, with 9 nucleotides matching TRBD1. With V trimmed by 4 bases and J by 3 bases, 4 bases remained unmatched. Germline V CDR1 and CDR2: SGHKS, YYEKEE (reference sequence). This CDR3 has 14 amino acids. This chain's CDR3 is CASSPWTGEETQYF. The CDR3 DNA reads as TGTGCCAGCAGCCCATGGACAGGGGAAGAGACCCAGTACTTC.

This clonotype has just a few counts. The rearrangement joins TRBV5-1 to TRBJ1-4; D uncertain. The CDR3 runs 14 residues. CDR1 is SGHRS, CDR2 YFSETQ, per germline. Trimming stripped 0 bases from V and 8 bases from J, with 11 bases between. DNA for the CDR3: TGCGCCAGCAGCTTGGCACCTCCGGGGGAAAAACTGTTTTTT. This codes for CASSLAPPGEKLFF.

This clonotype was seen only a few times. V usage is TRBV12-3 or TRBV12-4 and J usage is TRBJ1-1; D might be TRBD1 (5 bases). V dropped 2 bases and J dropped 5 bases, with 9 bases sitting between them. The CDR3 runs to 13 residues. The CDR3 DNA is TGTGCCAGCAGTTTATCCAGGGCGACTGAAGCTTTCTTT. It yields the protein CASSLSRATEAFF.

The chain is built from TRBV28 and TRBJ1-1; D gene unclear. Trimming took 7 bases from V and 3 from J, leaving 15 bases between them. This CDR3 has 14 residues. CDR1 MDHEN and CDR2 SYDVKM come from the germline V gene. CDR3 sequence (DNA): TGTGCCAGCATCAGCCCTAGCATTTACACTGAAGCTTTCTTT. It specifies CASISPSIYTEAFF.